The 10 T cell receptor beta chains listed next were all sequenced from one sample in a study of cytomegalovirus exposure and HLA in healthy donors. The PCR used 60 Vbeta and 13 Jbeta primers. The protocol was immunoSEQ multiplex PCR, while the TCRdb copy is restricted to in-frame clones and leaves out a portion. The table shows some 130,000 clones, with about 71% occurring only once. The sample comprised PBMCs. The receptors stem from a woman aged 55-70 years in good health and CMV-seropositive.

The sample holds a few counts of this clone. The V call is TRBV10-3, the J call TRBJ1-1, with TRBD1 identical over 7 bases. The V gene's germline CDR1 is ENHRY and CDR2 SYGVKD. The trim removed 5 bases at V and 1 base at J, leaving 4 bases unmatched. This CDR3 spans 14 amino acids. CDR3 residues: CAISKGAQNTEAFF. CDR3 nucleotides: TGTGCCATCAGTAAGGGGGCCCAGAACACTGAAGCTTTCTTT.

The rearrangement uses TRBV7-9 and TRBJ2-7; D uncertain. Germline V gene data show CDR1 as SEHNR and CDR2 as FQNEAQ (reference sequence). V was shortened by 4 bases and J by 8 bases, with 9 bases between the two germline ends. The CDR3 has 11 residues. CDR3 loop: CASSSQVKQYF. CDR3 in DNA: TGTGCCAGCAGCTCCCAGGTAAAGCAGTACTTC.

This chain uses TRBV7-8 with TRBJ1-4, with 8 bases matching TRBD1. Losses at the gene ends were 1 base for V and 0 bases for J; bases not matched to a gene: 7. CDR3 size: 18 residues. The V gene's germline CDR1 is SGHVS and CDR2 FQNEAQ. Here the CDR3 reads CASSLVRDRRATNEKLFF. In nucleotides, the CDR3 is TGTGCCAGCAGCTTAGTGAGGGACAGGCGAGCAACTAATGAAAAACTGTTTTTT.

The chain has TRBV6-5 and TRBJ1-2; tentative D call: TRBD1 (5 bases). In germline, CDR1 is MNHEY, CDR2 SVGAGI. The CDR3 is 13 residues long. V dropped 2 bases and J dropped 6 bases, with 10 bases sitting between them. The chain's CDR3 is CASSYGQGNGYTF. In DNA form, the CDR3 reads TGTGCCAGCAGTTACGGGCAGGGTAATGGCTACACCTTC.

J is TRBJ2-3 and V is TRBV10-3; D unclear. The CDR3 has 15 residues. CDR1 and CDR2 (germline): ENHRY, SYGVKD. V lost 11 bases and J 1 base, leaving 19 bases between the germline ends. This CDR3 reads CAPYDDSWGTDTQYF. CDR3 DNA sequence: TGTGCCCCCTACGACGACTCCTGGGGCACAGATACGCAGTATTTT.

The chain uses TRBV6-5 and TRBJ1-2, with D perhaps TRBD1 (5 bases). The CDR3 is 15 residues long. V lost 5 bases, J lost 3 bases, and 16 bases lay in between. Germline-derived CDR1 and CDR2 are MNHEY and SVGAGI. CDR3 amino acids: CASSAPGKGDYGYTF. The CDR3 nucleotides read TGTGCCAGCAGTGCCCCAGGGAAAGGCGACTATGGCTACACCTTC.

The chain couples TRBV19 to TRBJ2-7, with 7 positions matching TRBD1. V trimming: 0 bases; J trimming: 2 bases; junction bases outside the gene matches: 4. This CDR3 region has 15 residues. The V gene's germline CDR1 is LNHDA and CDR2 SQIVND (reference sequence). In DNA form, the CDR3 reads TGTGCCAGTAGTATAGACCAGGGGGATACCTACGAGCAGTACTTC. Translating it yields CASSIDQGDTYEQYF.

The gene calls are TRBV27 and TRBJ1-3, with D possibly being TRBD1 (5 bases). Trimming left V 5 bases short and J 0 bases short, with 11 bases between. CDR3 length: 15 amino acids. Germline V lookup: CDR1 MNHEY, CDR2 SMNVEV (reference sequence). This chain's CDR3 is CASSAQGSSGNTIYF. In DNA, the CDR3 is TGTGCCAGCAGTGCGCAGGGTAGCTCTGGAAACACCATATATTTT.

The V call is TRBV7-2, the J call TRBJ2-5; 7 bases fit TRBD1. There are 13 residues in the CDR3. From germline, CDR1 is SGHTA and CDR2 FQGNSA. V trimming: 5 bases; J trimming: 3 bases; junction bases outside the gene matches: 3. CDR3 loop: CASSRGQEETQYF. The DNA of the CDR3 is TGTGCCAGCAGCCGTGGACAGGAAGAGACCCAGTACTTC.

The genes are TRBV28 and TRBJ1-3; TRBD1 matches at 7 bases. The germline gives CDR1 MDHEN, CDR2 SYDVKM. The CDR3 totals 15 residues. Germline trimming cut 7 bases from V and 3 bases from J; bases unmatched to any gene: 9. CDR3 amino acids: CASTTTGEVGNTIYF. The DNA for the CDR3 is TGTGCCAGCACAACCACAGGGGAGGTTGGAAACACCATATATTTT.